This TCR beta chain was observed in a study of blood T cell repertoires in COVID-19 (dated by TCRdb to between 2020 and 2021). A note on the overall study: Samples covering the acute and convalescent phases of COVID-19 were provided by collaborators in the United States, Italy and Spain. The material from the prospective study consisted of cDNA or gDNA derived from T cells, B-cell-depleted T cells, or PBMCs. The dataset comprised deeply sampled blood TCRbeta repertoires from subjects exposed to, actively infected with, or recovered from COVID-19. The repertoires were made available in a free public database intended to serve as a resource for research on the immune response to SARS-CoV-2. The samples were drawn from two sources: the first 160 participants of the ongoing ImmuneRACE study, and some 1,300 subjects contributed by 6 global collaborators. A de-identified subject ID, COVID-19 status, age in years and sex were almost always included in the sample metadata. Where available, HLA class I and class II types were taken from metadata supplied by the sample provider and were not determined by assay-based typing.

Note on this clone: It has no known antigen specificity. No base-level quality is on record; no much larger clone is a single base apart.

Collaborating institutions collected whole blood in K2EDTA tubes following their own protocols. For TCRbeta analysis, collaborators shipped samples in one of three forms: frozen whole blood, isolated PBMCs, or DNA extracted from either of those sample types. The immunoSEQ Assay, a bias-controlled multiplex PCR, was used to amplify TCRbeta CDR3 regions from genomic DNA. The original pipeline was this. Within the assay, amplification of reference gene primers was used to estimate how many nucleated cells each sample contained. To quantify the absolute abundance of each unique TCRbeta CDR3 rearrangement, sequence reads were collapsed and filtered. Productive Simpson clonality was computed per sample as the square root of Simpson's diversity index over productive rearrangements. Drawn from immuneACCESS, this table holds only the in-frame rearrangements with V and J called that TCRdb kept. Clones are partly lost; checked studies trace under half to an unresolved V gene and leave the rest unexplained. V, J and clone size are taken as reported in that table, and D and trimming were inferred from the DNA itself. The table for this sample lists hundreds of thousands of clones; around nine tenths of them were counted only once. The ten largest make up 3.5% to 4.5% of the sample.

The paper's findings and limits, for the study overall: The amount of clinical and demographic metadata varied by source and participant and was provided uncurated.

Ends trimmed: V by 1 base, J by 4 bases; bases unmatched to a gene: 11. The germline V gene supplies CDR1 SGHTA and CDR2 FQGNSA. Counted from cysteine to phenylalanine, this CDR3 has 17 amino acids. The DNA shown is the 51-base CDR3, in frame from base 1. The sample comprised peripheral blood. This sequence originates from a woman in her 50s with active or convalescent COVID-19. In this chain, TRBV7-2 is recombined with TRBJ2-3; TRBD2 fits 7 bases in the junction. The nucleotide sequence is TGTGCCAGCAGCTTAGAAGGGTGGGAGGGCCGCGCAGATACGCAGTATTTT. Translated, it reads CASSLEGWEGRADTQYF.